This is a list of T cell receptor beta chains from one sample in a study of response to subunit inactivated influenza vaccine. TCRdb reprocessed the RT-PCR reads with MiXCR, giving one entry per CDR3 protein. The repertoire holds about 800,000 distinct CDR3 sequences, with less than 25% as singletons. This specimen consisted of PBMCs from blood, obtained 4 to 6 days after vaccination. Source of these receptors: a man in his forties or fifties who received an inactivated influenza vaccine. CDR3s include the opening cysteine and the closing phenylalanine or tryptophan. The order of the fields is D gene, V gene, J gene, clone size, CDR3 DNA, CDR3 protein. D genes are given only for firm matches. Clone size, where shown, is once, few, many, or a class for clones that have expanded.

D: -
V: TRBV7-2
J: TRBJ1-1
size: -
DNA: TGTGCCAGCAGCCTTGGGGCCGGGACGGCAAACACTGAAGCTTTCTTT
CDR3: CASSLGAGTANTEAFF

D: -
V: TRBV5-1
J: TRBJ2-7
size: few
DNA: TGCGCCAGCAGCTTGAGCCGGTCCACTATCCACGAGCAGTACTTC
CDR3: CASSLSRSTIHEQYF

D: -
V: TRBV4-3
J: TRBJ2-7
size: many
DNA: TGCGCCAGCAGCCAAGGCCTCCCTAGTCCGGCGGCCCAACCCTACGAGCAGTACTTC
CDR3: CASSQGLPSPAAQPYEQYF

D: -
V: TRBV15
J: TRBJ1-2
size: -
DNA: TGTGCCACCAGCAGAGAGGCGGGTTGGGGCTACACCTTC
CDR3: CATSREAGWGYTF

D: TRBD1
V: TRBV10-3
J: TRBJ1-1
size: -
DNA: TGTGCCATCAGAGTGACAGGGTCGAACACTGAAGCTTTCTTT
CDR3: CAIRVTGSNTEAFF

D: -
V: TRBV28
J: TRBJ1-4
size: -
DNA: TGTGCCAGCAGTGCCGACCGGGACATAACTAATGAAAAACTGTTTTTT
CDR3: CASSADRDITNEKLFF

D: -
V: TRBV6-5
J: TRBJ2-3
size: many
DNA: TGTGCCAGCAGCCACGGCTGGGATACGCAGTATTTT
CDR3: CASSHGWDTQYF

D: -
V: TRBV4-1
J: TRBJ2-7
size: -
DNA: TGCGCCAGCAGCCAAGAGGGGGAGGGGGCTTACGAGCAGTACTTC
CDR3: CASSQEGEGAYEQYF

D: -
V: TRBV5-1
J: TRBJ1-1
size: few
DNA: TGCGCCAGCAGCTTGGCCTACTCCAGGGTGAACACTGAAGCTTTCTTT
CDR3: CASSLAYSRVNTEAFF

D: TRBD1
V: TRBV28
J: TRBJ2-7
size: few
DNA: TGTGCCAGCAGTCAGAGGACAGGCGACCTATCCTACGAGCAGTACTTC
CDR3: CASSQRTGDLSYEQYF

D: -
V: TRBV27
J: TRBJ2-2
size: -
DNA: TGTGCCAGCAGTTTAAAAACCATGAACACCGGGGAGCTGTTTTTT
CDR3: CASSLKTMNTGELFF

D: -
V: TRBV7-9
J: TRBJ2-7
size: few
DNA: TGTGCCAGCAGCAGGTGGACAAACCAGGGGGAGCAGTACTTC
CDR3: CASSRWTNQGEQYF

D: -
V: TRBV5-1
J: TRBJ2-4
size: -
DNA: TGCGCCAGCAGCCCCCTGGAGGATATAGCCAAAAACATTCAGTACTTC
CDR3: CASSPLEDIAKNIQYF

D: -
V: TRBV12-3/TRBV12-4
J: TRBJ1-4
size: -
DNA: TGTGCCAGCAGACTTGGACTGTATGAAAAACTGTTTTTT
CDR3: CASRLGLYEKLFF

D: TRBD2
V: TRBV5-5
J: TRBJ2-2
size: once
DNA: TGTGCCAGCAGCTTGGGGGACTGGCGGGAGGATGCCGGGGAGCTGTTTTTT
CDR3: CASSLGDWREDAGELFF

D: TRBD1
V: TRBV5-1
J: TRBJ2-1
size: few
DNA: TGCGCCAGCAGCTTGACGACAGGGGATGAGCAGTTCTTC
CDR3: CASSLTTGDEQFF

D: -
V: TRBV29-1
J: TRBJ1-1
size: -
DNA: TGCAGCGTTGATCGTCGGCAGGACCTGAACACTGAAGCTTTCTTT
CDR3: CSVDRRQDLNTEAFF

D: -
V: TRBV28
J: TRBJ1-1
size: few
DNA: TGTGCCAGCAGACCATACTCGTTGAACACTGAAGCTTTCTTT
CDR3: CASRPYSLNTEAFF

D: -
V: TRBV28
J: TRBJ2-2
size: -
DNA: TGTGCCAGCCGGACCGGAGGGGAATTGGCCGGGGAGCTGTTTTTT
CDR3: CASRTGGELAGELFF

D: -
V: TRBV4-1
J: TRBJ1-5
size: -
DNA: TGCGCCAGCAGCCGGGTAGATGATCAGCCCCAGCATTTT
CDR3: CASSRVDDQPQHF

D: -
V: TRBV5-6
J: TRBJ2-1
size: -
DNA: TGTGCCAGCAGTCCTCTTTCCTACAATGAGCAGTTCTTC
CDR3: CASSPLSYNEQFF

D: -
V: TRBV7-2
J: TRBJ2-5
size: many
DNA: TGTGCCAGCAGCCCCATGGGGTCTTGGGAGACCCAGTACTTC
CDR3: CASSPMGSWETQYF

D: -
V: TRBV7-2
J: TRBJ1-1
size: -
DNA: TGTGCCAGCAGCTTAGGTATCAGAACTGAAGCTTTCTTT
CDR3: CASSLGIRTEAFF

D: -
V: TRBV15
J: TRBJ2-7
size: few
DNA: TGTGCCACCAGCAGAGCGACTTACCACGAGCAGTACTTC
CDR3: CATSRATYHEQYF

D: TRBD1
V: TRBV20-1
J: TRBJ1-5
size: many
DNA: TGCAGTGCTAGAGATCCGGGGACAGGGGACAATCAGCCCCAGCATTTT
CDR3: CSARDPGTGDNQPQHF

D: -
V: TRBV5-1
J: TRBJ2-3
size: few
DNA: TGCGCCAGCAGCTTCGGGACCCCAAATACGCAGTATTTT
CDR3: CASSFGTPNTQYF

D: -
V: TRBV11-2
J: TRBJ2-4
size: -
DNA: TGTGCCAGCAGCTTAGGGACGGTCGGGGGTCGGAGGGAGGTCAAAAACATTCAGTACTTC
CDR3: CASSLGTVGGRREVKNIQYF

D: TRBD1
V: TRBV7-9
J: TRBJ1-2
size: many
DNA: TGTGCCAGCAGCCCGCAGACAGGGAATGGCTACACCTTC
CDR3: CASSPQTGNGYTF

D: TRBD1
V: TRBV12-3/TRBV12-4
J: TRBJ2-7
size: -
DNA: TGTGCCAGCAGTTTCGTGTGGCAGGGGGCCGGCGAGCAGTACTTC
CDR3: CASSFVWQGAGEQYF

D: -
V: TRBV20-1
J: TRBJ1-4
size: -
DNA: TGCAGTGTTAAGGGTCAACGACTCGGAAAACTGTTTTTT
CDR3: CSVKGQRLGKLFF

D: TRBD1
V: TRBV20-1
J: TRBJ2-4
size: -
DNA: TGCAGTGCTATTCTCCGGGACAGTCCAAACATTCAGTACTTC
CDR3: CSAILRDSPNIQYF

D: -
V: TRBV20-1
J: TRBJ1-5
size: -
DNA: TGCAGTGCTAGAAGGCAAACGGATAGCAATCAGCCCCAGCATTTT
CDR3: CSARRQTDSNQPQHF

D: -
V: TRBV6-6
J: TRBJ1-2
size: few
DNA: TGTGCCAGCAAAGCGGGGGGCGCCGGCTACACCTTC
CDR3: CASKAGGAGYTF

D: -
V: TRBV7-2
J: TRBJ1-1
size: few
DNA: TGTGCCAGCAGCCTACAGGGAGTCACTGAAGCTTTCTTT
CDR3: CASSLQGVTEAFF

D: -
V: TRBV18
J: TRBJ1-2
size: few
DNA: TGTGCCAGCTCACCACAGATGAGGAACCCCGAGCGCTATGGCTACACCTTC
CDR3: CASSPQMRNPERYGYTF

D: -
V: TRBV7-2
J: TRBJ2-7
size: few
DNA: TGTGCCAGCAGCCCCAATGGACCGACTTGGGGGGAGCAGTACTTC
CDR3: CASSPNGPTWGEQYF